The entry below gives a single TCR beta chain sequence along with its context. Antigen specificity is unknown. Sequencing was performed with immunoSEQ multiplex PCR; in TCRdb, only in-frame clones are kept and a portion is missing. The sample shows roughly 90,000 clones, 70% to 90% of them seen only once. The data were taken from a study of radiotherapy plus CTLA-4 blockade in lung cancer. Study-wide background: Objective response was observed in about 19% of patients, and disease control in 31%.

Lung cancer patients with chemo-refractory metastatic non-small-cell disease were given focal radiation plus CTLA-4 blockade with ipilimumab. Trimming left V 3 bases short and J 0 bases short, with 10 bases between. CDR1 is LNHDA, CDR2 SQIVND, per germline (reference sequence). The CDR3 consists of 15 residues. Whole-study findings and limits: Subsequent to radiotherapy plus ipilimumab, tumor-derived TCR clones underwent expansion in blood. Together with interferon-beta, which increased in serum after radiation, early dynamic changes in blood T cell clones were reportedly the best predictors of response.

The specimen was peripheral blood, collected from a patient treated with radiotherapy plus ipilimumab. The sequence came from a human donor with non-small cell lung cancer that progressed on radiotherapy plus ipilimumab. The rearrangement joins TRBV19 to TRBJ2-3; D is unclear. The CDR3 here is CASSIRYPSTDTQYF. As DNA, the CDR3 is TGTGCCAGTAGTATCCGATATCCTAGCACAGATACGCAGTATTTT.